Listed here is a single T cell receptor beta chain. These data originate in a study of T cell responses to AZD1222 COVID-19 vaccine. Turning to the study itself: Second doses that came at about 4 or about 12 weeks were put together.

The data were produced by immunoSEQ multiplex PCR, yet TCRdb's version contains in-frame clones alone and is incomplete. The data show around 140,000 clones, with 85% to 95% seen just once and around 4.7% held by the top ten. Here the sequenced sample was peripheral blood, taken on day 0 of AZD1222 vaccination. This sequence was found in an adult in good health.

The CDR3 DNA reads as TGTGCCAGCAGTTACTCCCTCGGGACACCAGAGACGGAGACCCAGTACTTC. Protein: CASSYSLGTPETETQYF. J is TRBJ2-5 and V is TRBV6-2 or TRBV6-3; TRBD1 might be the D (6 bases). Trimming took off 0 bases at V and 5 bases at J, with 19 bases between the two ends. Per germline, CDR1 MNHEY and CDR2 SVGEGT. There are 17 residues in the CDR3.